This T cell receptor (beta chain) was captured by sequencing in a study of blood T cell repertoires in COVID-19. The CDR3 runs to 13 residues. Per the germline V gene, CDR1 is GTSNPN and CDR2 is SVGIG (reference sequence). The V and J ends lost 2 bases and 0 bases respectively, with 7 bases between them. This clone was seen a single time. Here immunoSEQ multiplex PCR was the method, and the copy in TCRdb shows in-frame clones only, minus some. The sample gives under 200,000 clones, over 80% of which show up once; just under 4% is in the top ten. Sequenced material: peripheral blood. The receptor was derived from a woman aged 60-70 years who had recovered from COVID-19. The V call is TRBV30, the J call TRBJ2-5; D gene uncertain. CDR3 loop: CAWSSRNQETQYF. CDR3 bases: TGTGCCTGGAGTTCCAGGAACCAAGAGACCCAGTACTTC.